This T cell receptor beta chain was identified in a study of T cell responses to AZD1222 COVID-19 vaccine. The V end lost 3 bases, the J end lost 5 bases, and 10 bases lay between the germline ends. The germline CDR1 and CDR2 sequences are LGHDT and YNNKEL (reference sequence). The CDR3 loop spans 13 amino acids. Only in-frame clones appear in the TCRdb table, and some are missing; sequencing was by immunoSEQ multiplex PCR. Of under 200,000 clones listed, about 90% are singletons. Remarks on this clone: What it binds is unknown.

Study results and limitations: Unmutated regions of variants are reportedly targeted by nearly half of spike-specific TCRs. Distributed over spike, vaccine-associated CD4 TCRs predominated at 160-218 and 743-854. The donor group comprised mostly white British people and more females; the analysis possibly underestimated clonal diversity.

The clonotype comes from an adult in good health. V gene TRBV3-1 (or the pseudogene TRBV3-2) combines with J gene TRBJ1-2, with TRBD1 as a possible D gene (5 bases). The sequences come from peripheral blood, collected on day 0 of AZD1222 vaccination. The CDR3 DNA reads as TGTGCCAGCAGCCACGGGGGAGGATATGGCTACACCTTC. Its translation: CASSHGGGYGYTF.